The rows below give T cell receptor beta chains drawn from one sample of a study of blood T cell repertoires in COVID-19. Sequenced by immunoSEQ multiplex PCR; TCRdb stores in-frame clones only, minus some. This sample carries some 370,000 clones, 83% of them seen once, and the ten largest clones take roughly 5.1%. Sequencing was carried out using PBMCs or T cells enriched from blood (not recorded which). These receptors were collected from a woman between 50 and 59 years old who had recovered from COVID-19. Each CDR3 is given with its conserved first and last residue. The order of the fields is CDR3 DNA, CDR3 protein, D gene, CDR3 length, clone size, J gene, V gene. D genes are given only for firm matches. Some rows have no size entry. The others give once, few or many, or a class for an expanded clone.

cdr3_nt: TGCGCCAGCACAAACATGAACACTGAAGCTTTCTTT; cdr3_aa: CASTNMNTEAFF; d_call: -; cdr3_length: 12; clone_size: -; j_call: TRBJ1-1; v_call: TRBV5-1
cdr3_nt: TGTGCCAGCAGCTTAGTGGCTAGCACGGAGACCCAGTACTTC; cdr3_aa: CASSLVASTETQYF; d_call: -; cdr3_length: 14; clone_size: -; j_call: TRBJ2-5; v_call: TRBV7-2
cdr3_nt: TGCGCCAGCAGCTTGGTTCCAGGAACTAACTATGGCTACACCTTC; cdr3_aa: CASSLVPGTNYGYTF; d_call: -; cdr3_length: 15; clone_size: -; j_call: TRBJ1-2; v_call: TRBV5-1
cdr3_nt: TGTGCCAGCAGTTATGTCTTACTAGCCATCAATGAGCAGTTCTTC; cdr3_aa: CASSYVLLAINEQFF; d_call: -; cdr3_length: 15; clone_size: -; j_call: TRBJ2-1; v_call: TRBV6-5
cdr3_nt: TGTGCCAGCAGTTTGACTAGCGGGAGACCCGGGGAGCTGTTTTTT; cdr3_aa: CASSLTSGRPGELFF; d_call: TRBD2; cdr3_length: 15; clone_size: -; j_call: TRBJ2-2; v_call: TRBV27
cdr3_nt: TGCGCCAGCAGCCTTATTAATTCACCCCTCCACTTT; cdr3_aa: CASSLINSPLHF; d_call: -; cdr3_length: 12; clone_size: -; j_call: TRBJ1-6; v_call: TRBV4-3
cdr3_nt: TGTGCCAGCAGCTTGCAGGGGGCAGGTGAGCAGTTCTTC; cdr3_aa: CASSLQGAGEQFF; d_call: TRBD1; cdr3_length: 13; clone_size: -; j_call: TRBJ2-1; v_call: TRBV7-2
cdr3_nt: TGTGCCAGCAGCTTAGTGGGCCCCGCGCCAACTGATGGCTACACCTTC; cdr3_aa: CASSLVGPAPTDGYTF; d_call: -; cdr3_length: 16; clone_size: -; j_call: TRBJ1-2; v_call: TRBV7-8
cdr3_nt: TGTGCCTGGAGAGCGGGAATCACTGAAGCTTTCTTT; cdr3_aa: CAWRAGITEAFF; d_call: -; cdr3_length: 12; clone_size: -; j_call: TRBJ1-1; v_call: TRBV30
cdr3_nt: TGTGCCAGTACCAAATCAGGTATGGACAGGACTAACTATGGCTACACCTTC; cdr3_aa: CASTKSGMDRTNYGYTF; d_call: TRBD1; cdr3_length: 17; clone_size: once; j_call: TRBJ1-2; v_call: TRBV19
cdr3_nt: TGTGCCAGCAGCCAAGGACAGCTTGTCACTGAAGCTTTCTTT; cdr3_aa: CASSQGQLVTEAFF; d_call: -; cdr3_length: 14; clone_size: -; j_call: TRBJ1-1; v_call: TRBV3-1/TRBV3-2
cdr3_nt: TGTGCCAGCAGCCCCGGACAGATCGATAATGAGAAACTGTTTTTT; cdr3_aa: CASSPGQIDNEKLFF; d_call: -; cdr3_length: 15; clone_size: -; j_call: TRBJ1-4; v_call: TRBV5-5
cdr3_nt: TGTGCCACACGCCCTGAGAGGGAGACCCAGTACTTC; cdr3_aa: CATRPERETQYF; d_call: -; cdr3_length: 12; clone_size: -; j_call: TRBJ2-5; v_call: TRBV7-9
cdr3_nt: TGTGCCAGCAGTCAAGCGACAGGGGTGGCCGGGGAGCTGTTTTTT; cdr3_aa: CASSQATGVAGELFF; d_call: TRBD1; cdr3_length: 15; clone_size: -; j_call: TRBJ2-2; v_call: TRBV7-7